This T cell receptor (beta chain) was captured in a study of CD4+ T cells in melanoma. The study, taken as a whole, reports: CD8+ T cell, macrophage and B cell function reportedly correlated with neoantigen-specific CD4+ T cells. Neoantigen-specific CD4+ T cells in melanoma reportedly had diverse differentiation states.

The CDR3 covers 16 residues. Trimming removed 6 bases from V and 4 bases from J; junction bases left unmatched: 12. The V gene's germline CDR1 is SNHLY and CDR2 FYNNEI. Clones were sequenced by immunoSEQ multiplex PCR, and TCRdb holds only the in-frame ones, with some missing. Counted here are tens of thousands of clones, approximately 74% occurring once; the ten biggest clones make up roughly 4.5%. Remarks on this clone: Its antigen is unknown.

J is TRBJ1-2 and V is TRBV2; TRBD1 aligns across 9 bases. Sequences were obtained from tumor tissue. This clonotype was obtained from a human donor with melanoma. The CDR3 DNA follows: TGTGCCAGCAGCTATATCGGACAGGGGTTTGGCTATGGCTACACCTTC. This translates into CASSYIGQGFGYGYTF.